The present TCR beta chain was sequenced within a study of T cell responses to AZD1222 COVID-19 vaccine. Assay used: immunoSEQ multiplex PCR; TCRdb lists only in-frame clones, some missing. Among about 48,000 clones listed, approximately 86% were seen once. V shed 3 bases and J 3 bases; nucleotides not matched to a gene: 6. Germline lookup yields CDR1 MGHRA and CDR2 YSYEKL. The CDR3 is 15 residues long. Doses given second, at about 4 or about 12 weeks, were pooled. The input for sequencing was peripheral blood, taken 28 days after the second AZD1222 dose. The chain has TRBV4-1 and TRBJ2-7, with 9 bases identical to TRBD1. This TCR derives from an adult who received the AZD1222 COVID-19 vaccine. DNA for the CDR3: TGCGCCAGCAGCCATGGACAGGGGATTAGCTACGAGCAGTACTTC. Protein sequence: CASSHGQGISYEQYF.